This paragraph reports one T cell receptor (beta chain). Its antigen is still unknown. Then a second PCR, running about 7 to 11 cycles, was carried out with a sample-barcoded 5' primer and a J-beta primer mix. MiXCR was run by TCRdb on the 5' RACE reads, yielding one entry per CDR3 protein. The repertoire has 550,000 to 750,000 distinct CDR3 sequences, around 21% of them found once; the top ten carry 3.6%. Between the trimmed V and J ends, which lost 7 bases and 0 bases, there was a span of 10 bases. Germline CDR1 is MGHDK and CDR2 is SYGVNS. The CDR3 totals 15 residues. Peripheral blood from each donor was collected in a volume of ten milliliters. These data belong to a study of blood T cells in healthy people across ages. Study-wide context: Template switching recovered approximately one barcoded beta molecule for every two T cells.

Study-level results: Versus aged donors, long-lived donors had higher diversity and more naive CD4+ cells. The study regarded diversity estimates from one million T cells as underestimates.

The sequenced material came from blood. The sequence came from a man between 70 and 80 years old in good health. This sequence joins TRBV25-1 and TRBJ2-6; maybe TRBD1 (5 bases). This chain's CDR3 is CASTLDNSGANVLTF. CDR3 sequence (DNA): TGTGCCAGCACCTTGGACAACTCTGGGGCCAACGTCCTGACTTTC.